Each of the 20 T cell receptor beta chains below was sequenced from the same sample in a study of response to subunit inactivated influenza vaccine. Using its own MiXCR run on the RT-PCR reads, TCRdb lists one record per CDR3 protein. Of fewer than 700,000 distinct CDR3 sequences in the sample, 13% are singletons; the top ten hold roughly 14%. The specimen was PBMCs from blood, collected roughly 6 weeks after vaccination. These receptors originate from a man aged 50-59 years who received an inactivated influenza vaccine.

The V and J genes are TRBV11-2 and TRBJ1-3, with D possibly matching TRBD1 (6 bases). The ends were cut back, 1 base at V and 0 bases at J, with 10 bases in the middle. This CDR3 has 16 amino acids. CDR1 and CDR2 from the germline V gene are SGHAT and FQNNGV. The CDR3 nucleotides are TGTGCCAGCAGCTTAGTCGGACAGATCTCTGGAAACACCATATATTTT. Translation gives CASSLVGQISGNTIYF.

V gene TRBV4-3 combines with J gene TRBJ2-1, with 12 bases lining up with TRBD2. The CDR3 loop spans 16 amino acids. Germline V gene sequence: CDR1 LGHNA, CDR2 YSLEER. The trim removed 1 base at V and 6 bases at J, leaving 4 bases unmatched. The CDR3 DNA reads TGCGCCAGCAGCCAAGGACTAGCGGGAGTGGGCAATGAGCAGTTCTTC. Protein: CASSQGLAGVGNEQFF.

V is TRBV19 and J is TRBJ2-7; TRBD2 agrees at 9 bases. The CDR3 has 15 residues. Germline V lookup: CDR1 LNHDA, CDR2 SQIVND (reference sequence). Germline trimming cut 7 bases from V and 0 bases from J; bases unmatched to any gene: 7. In DNA, the CDR3 is TGTGCCAGTAAAGCTAGCGGGATGCTCTCCTACGAGCAGTACTTC. It is translated as CASKASGMLSYEQYF.

V is TRBV4-3 and J is TRBJ1-2, with a weak D call TRBD1 (6 bases). This CDR3 has 14 amino acids. Deletions cut 0 bases from V and 7 bases from J, with 12 bases between. Germline V gene sequence: CDR1 LGHNA, CDR2 YSLEER. The CDR3 here is CASSQEGGTGGYTF. The CDR3 DNA sequence: TGCGCCAGCAGCCAAGAAGGGGGTACGGGTGGCTACACCTTC.

This clonotype was picked up many times. The rearrangement links TRBV29-1 to TRBJ2-3; 7 nucleotides match TRBD1. Germline values: CDR1 SQVTM, CDR2 ANQGSEA. After removal of 5 bases from V and 1 base from J, the junction contained 9 bases not matched to a gene. CDR3 length equals 15 residues. The CDR3 sequence is CSVPRQGKGTDTQYF. The CDR3 DNA follows: TGCAGCGTTCCTAGACAGGGTAAGGGCACAGATACGCAGTATTTT.

This clonotype showed up just a few times. V gene TRBV11-2 combines with J gene TRBJ2-3, with TRBD2 as a possible D gene (5 bases). V lost 1 base to trimming and J lost 2 bases, with 10 bases between them. CDR1 SGHAT and CDR2 FQNNGV come from the germline V gene. The CDR3 extends over 15 amino acids. Written as DNA, the CDR3 is TGTGCCAGCAGCTTAGTTTCGGGGAACACAGATACGCAGTATTTT. This codes for CASSLVSGNTDTQYF.

This clonotype was observed a handful of times. This rearrangement joins TRBV20-1 to TRBJ2-2; 11 bases are shared with TRBD2. Germline CDR1 DFQATT, CDR2 SNEGSKA (reference sequence). The length of the CDR3 is 14 residues. V lost 3 bases, J lost 8 bases, and 5 bases stayed unmatched. The CDR3 here is CSARPGLAVGELFF. In nucleotides, the CDR3 is TGCAGTGCTAGGCCGGGACTAGCGGTGGGGGAGCTGTTTTTT.

This clonotype was detected a few times. The chain combines TRBV5-6 with TRBJ2-4, with 11 bases identical to TRBD1. The CDR3 runs 16 residues. The V gene's germline CDR1 is SGHDT and CDR2 YYEEEE. V shed 5 bases and J 7 bases; nucleotides not matched to a gene: 11. This CDR3 is CASSNTPGTGGNIQYF. Here the CDR3 DNA reads TGTGCCAGCAGTAACACCCCCGGGACAGGGGGGAACATTCAGTACTTC.

This clonotype was seen repeatedly, ten times or more. The V call is TRBV29-1, the J call TRBJ2-7; TRBD1 or TRBD2 may be the D gene (5 bases each). V lost 4 bases and J lost 2, with 12 bases in between. The CDR3 runs 13 residues. Germline V gene data show CDR1 as SQVTM and CDR2 as ANQGSEA. CDR3 in DNA: TGCAGCGTTGGGATGGGGACCGCCTACGAGCAGTACTTC. Protein sequence: CSVGMGTAYEQYF.

There are a few counts of this clonotype. This rearrangement joins TRBV6-2 or TRBV6-3 to TRBJ1-5; D unresolved. CDR1 is MNHEY, CDR2 SVGEGT, per germline. Trimming took 5 bases from V and 3 from J, leaving 5 bases between them. This CDR3 has 12 amino acids. CDR3 coding DNA: TGTGCCAGCAGTCCTATCAATCAGCCCCAGCATTTT. It encodes CASSPINQPQHF.

In its sample, this clonotype was seen a few times. The genes are TRBV7-2 and TRBJ1-3; D is unresolved. Trimming cost V 5 bases and J 0 bases, with 8 bases left between them. The germline CDR1 and CDR2 sequences are SGHTA and FQGNSA. The CDR3 is 14 amino acids. This CDR3 is CASSPSSSGNTIYF. The DNA for the CDR3 is TGTGCCAGCAGCCCTTCCTCCTCTGGAAACACCATATATTTT. The full variable domain, its missing parts supplied by reference TRBV7-2 and TRBJ1-3, is GAGVSQSPSNKVTEKGKDVELRCDPISGHTALYWYRQSLGQGLEFLIYFQGNSAPDKSGLPSDRFSAERTGGSVSTLTIQRTQQEDSAVYLCASSPSSSGNTIYFGEGSWLTVV.

This clonotype was picked up many times. The chain joins TRBV12-3 or TRBV12-4 to TRBJ1-6, with 7 bases fitting TRBD1. The CDR3 has 15 amino acids. V dropped 6 bases and J dropped 7; count of bases not matched to a gene: 9. The CDR3 is CASRVTGPSNSPLHF. The CDR3 nucleotides read TGTGCCAGCAGAGTGACAGGGCCGTCCAATTCACCCCTCCACTTT.

This clonotype was found a few times. The chain employs TRBV12-3 or TRBV12-4 and TRBJ2-7, with 12 bases fitting TRBD1. The CDR3 consists of 17 residues. Trimming at V came to 4 bases and at J to 4 bases, leaving 11 bases not matched to a gene. The DNA for the CDR3 is TGTGCCAGCAGTTCGTCCGGGACAGGGGGCGGTAGGTACGAGCAGTACTTC. As protein: CASSSSGTGGGRYEQYF.

This clonotype occurred a few times. V and J are TRBV20-1 and TRBJ2-1; 7 nucleotides line up with TRBD2. The CDR3 consists of 15 residues. Unmatched junction bases numbered 10, after V lost 4 bases and J lost 4 bases. From germline, CDR1 is DFQATT and CDR2 SNEGSKA (reference sequence). The CDR3 DNA follows: TGCAGTGCTACCGCACTGGGGGGGATATACAATGAGCAGTTCTTC. It is translated as CSATALGGIYNEQFF.

This clonotype was observed many times. The chain has TRBV12-3 or TRBV12-4 and TRBJ2-7, with no clear D. This CDR3 comprises 11 residues. Deletions cut 5 bases from V and 3 bases from J, with 5 bases between. DNA for the CDR3: TGTGCCAGCAGTGGGCGCTACGAGCAGTACTTC. Its protein is CASSGRYEQYF.

V and J are TRBV4-3 and TRBJ2-7; 10 bases are a match to TRBD2. V lost 0 bases and J lost 5; bases outside the gene matches: 10. The CDR3 totals 17 residues. Germline assignment: CDR1 LGHNA and CDR2 YSLEER. Here the CDR3 DNA reads TGCGCCAGCAGCCAAGATCTCCCTAGCGGGGGTATCAACGAGCAGTACTTC. Translation gives CASSQDLPSGGINEQYF.

The genes are TRBV3-1 and TRBJ2-1; TRBD2 is a possible D gene (5 bases). Germline values: CDR1 LGHDT, CDR2 YNNKEL (reference sequence). The CDR3 loop spans 14 amino acids. V was trimmed by 3 bases and J by 12 bases, leaving 18 bases between them. The CDR3 nucleotides are TGTGCCAGCAGCCACAGCGGCCCCAATCTCGGGCAGTTCTTC. Its protein is CASSHSGPNLGQFF.

This clonotype has a handful of counts. The rearrangement joins TRBV14 to TRBJ1-6; D perhaps matches TRBD1 (5 bases). Trimming pared 4 bases from V and 9 bases from J, leaving 16 bases between. The CDR3 totals 15 residues. The germline V gene has CDR1 SGHDN and CDR2 FVKESK. CDR3 loop: CASSPRGPAASPLHF. As DNA, the CDR3 is TGTGCCAGCAGCCCCCGGGGCCCTGCGGCTTCACCCCTCCACTTT.

There are a few counts of this clonotype. V gene TRBV14 combines with J gene TRBJ2-7; D is unclear. Trimming took off 5 bases at V and 2 bases at J, with 13 bases between the two ends. Looked up from germline, CDR1 is SGHDN and CDR2 is FVKESK. The CDR3 extends over 14 amino acids. The CDR3 sequence: CASSFMVFPYEQYF. The CDR3, as DNA: TGTGCCAGCAGCTTCATGGTCTTTCCCTACGAGCAGTACTTC.

The J gene is TRBJ2-1, the V gene TRBV4-3, with D possibly being TRBD1 (5 bases). Trimming took off 4 bases at V and 1 base at J, with 14 bases between the two ends. The CDR3 extends over 16 amino acids. Germline lookup yields CDR1 LGHNA and CDR2 YSLEER. This CDR3 is CASSPRRTNSYNEQFF. CDR3 nucleotide sequence: TGCGCCAGCAGCCCTCGTAGGACAAATTCCTACAATGAGCAGTTCTTC.